This paragraph reports one T cell receptor (beta chain). The authors built TCR beta libraries using iRepertoire HTBI primers and Arm-PCR of CDR3 regions. TCRdb called the multiplex PCR reads again in MiXCR, with one record for every CDR3 protein. The profile shows about 300,000 distinct CDR3 sequences, 22% of them singletons. CDR1 and CDR2 (germline): MGHRA, YSYEKL. The CDR3 runs to 13 residues. With 6 bases removed from V and 6 bases from J, the gap between germline ends came to 11 bases. These data are taken from a study of regulatory T cells in long-lasting Graves disease. The sample's time point: persistent/refractory GD, antithyroid drugs over 5 years with positive TRAb. Making the TCR library involved RNA that had been extracted from PBMCs.

Source: peripheral blood mononuclear cells (PBMCs), taken when the disease was refractory, from a patient treated with antithyroid drugs. The receptor was isolated from a female donor with Graves disease. The V and J genes are TRBV4-1 and TRBJ1-4, with D tentatively TRBD1 (6 bases). CDR3 in DNA: TGCGCCAGCAGGGGTGCAGGGGATGAAAAACTGTTTTTT. Protein: CASRGAGDEKLFF.